This T cell receptor (beta chain) was identified in a study of shared T cell receptors in the human thymus. The protocol was immunoSEQ multiplex PCR, while the TCRdb copy is restricted to in-frame clones and leaves out a portion. Of some 700,000 clones listed, approximately 83% are singletons. V lost 2 bases to trimming and J lost 6 bases; unmatched junction nucleotides: 16. The CDR3 extends over 18 amino acids. Germline V lookup: CDR1 SGHKS, CDR2 YYEKEE (reference sequence). The same sample was also studied in work on human thymus T cells. That investigation notes: Surgeons resected thymus tissue during corrective heart surgery.

The chain recombines TRBV5-5 with TRBJ1-5; TRBD1 agrees at 8 bases. The sample consisted of thymocytes. This sequence was found in a girl less than two years old with a congenital heart defect. The CDR3, as DNA: TGTGCCAGCAGCTTCCGGGACAGGTGGAAAAAGGAAGGTCAGCCCCAGCATTTT. As protein: CASSFRDRWKKEGQPQHF.